This is a list of T cell receptor beta chains from one sample in a study of CD8 T cells in ankylosing spondylitis. TCRdb re-analysed the 5' RACE reads in MiXCR, keeping a single row per CDR3 protein. The table has under 300,000 distinct CDR3 sequences, approximately 9% seen once. The sample taken for sequencing was blood, either unsorted or a sorted T cell fraction (not recorded which). The source of these receptors is a male donor with ankylosing spondylitis or in good health (not recorded which). The conserved cysteine and the conserved F or W are not part of the CDR3 here. A D gene is named only where the DNA matches it firmly.

V gene	D gene	J gene	CDR3 protein
TRBV19	.	TRBJ1-2	ASSTSEIYGYT
TRBV29-1	.	TRBJ2-3	SVDYSGTDTQY
TRBV6-2/TRBV6-3	.	TRBJ2-7	ASSPNGRYYEQY
TRBV6-5	.	TRBJ1-1	ASSYRGAAEAF
TRBV5-1	TRBD1	TRBJ2-7	ASSSPDREEIEQY
TRBV20-1	TRBD2	TRBJ2-3	SAIGPPGGDTQY
TRBV29-1	.	TRBJ1-2	SVDGDPGYT
TRBV19	.	TRBJ2-1	ASAEGNEQF
TRBV20-1	.	TRBJ2-2	SAPSVGGGPGGELF
TRBV3-1	TRBD2	TRBJ2-7	ASSFGTSGSYEQY
TRBV13	.	TRBJ1-1	ASTAAGENTEAF
TRBV7-3	TRBD2	TRBJ2-1	ASSLRGTSGSSLHEQF
TRBV20-1	.	TRBJ2-1	SASGTIYNEQF
TRBV2	.	TRBJ2-2	ASRKSTGELF
TRBV21-1	.	TRBJ2-7	ASSYPGQGCHEQY
TRBV7-2	.	TRBJ1-5	ASSLNTNQPQH
TRBV27	.	TRBJ1-2	ASSLAGHTAWGYT
TRBV7-2	.	TRBJ2-1	ASSRQGLSSYNEQF
TRBV5-1	.	TRBJ2-1	ASSSGQFYNEQF
TRBV20-1	.	TRBJ2-2	SAVRENTGELF
TRBV20-1	TRBD2	TRBJ2-5	SAPLHSGGRGETQY
TRBV25-1	TRBD2	TRBJ2-1	ASRGGGVYNEQF
TRBV6-5	.	TRBJ1-2	ASSYAGDLYGYT
TRBV25-1	.	TRBJ1-2	ASSEVDVNGYT
TRBV28	.	TRBJ2-7	ASSLMGPPFSYEQY
TRBV2	.	TRBJ2-3	ASRTGSQGDTQY
TRBV12-3/TRBV12-4	.	TRBJ1-3	ASSTAAGNTIY
TRBV20-1	TRBD2	TRBJ2-5	SARDSTSGNSETQY
TRBV5-1	.	TRBJ2-5	ASKYQETQY
TRBV5-1	TRBD2	TRBJ2-1	ASSLSSGSDEQF
TRBV20-1	.	TRBJ1-6	SARGLPGSNSPLH
TRBV7-2	TRBD2	TRBJ2-6	ASSLVSGSSGANVLT
TRBV20-1	TRBD2	TRBJ2-3	SASLLAGANTQY
TRBV27	.	TRBJ1-1	ASSPFANTEAF
TRBV20-1	TRBD2	TRBJ2-1	SPGRAGEDNEQF
TRBV12-3/TRBV12-4	.	TRBJ1-5	ASSLDRLTGSAQPQH
TRBV6-2/TRBV6-3	.	TRBJ1-5	ASSYSRYSNQPQH
TRBV24-1	.	TRBJ1-5	ATSDSTAREPQH
TRBV7-8	TRBD2	TRBJ2-1	ASSHPTSGGYYNEQF
TRBV6-1	.	TRBJ2-1	ASSPGTTSNNEQF
TRBV7-2	.	TRBJ2-3	ASTVYRGTDTQY
TRBV7-6	TRBD1	TRBJ1-4	ASSLVAGGEGKLF
TRBV11-1	.	TRBJ2-4	ASSFAGAQNIQY
TRBV19	TRBD1	TRBJ1-6	ASKGQGGYRGNSPLH
TRBV5-1	.	TRBJ2-6	ASSLGGSGANVLT
TRBV28	TRBD2	TRBJ2-5	ASSWGLLQETQY
TRBV12-3/TRBV12-4	.	TRBJ2-3	ASSLQGTTQY
TRBV2	.	TRBJ2-1	ASRAGIYNEQF
TRBV7-8	.	TRBJ2-7	ASSPKYEQY
TRBV12-3/TRBV12-4	TRBD1	TRBJ1-2	ASNPFGQGKKGYT
TRBV9	TRBD1	TRBJ2-1	ASSEGQGANNEQF
TRBV12-3/TRBV12-4	.	TRBJ1-2	ASSVQPTWRF
TRBV20-1	TRBD1	TRBJ1-6	SAREPGTDNSPLH
TRBV9	.	TRBJ1-5	ASRVSQPQH
TRBV6-2/TRBV6-3	.	TRBJ2-4	ASSYLPGARGTKNIQY
TRBV2	.	TRBJ2-5	ASRSLTGRETQY